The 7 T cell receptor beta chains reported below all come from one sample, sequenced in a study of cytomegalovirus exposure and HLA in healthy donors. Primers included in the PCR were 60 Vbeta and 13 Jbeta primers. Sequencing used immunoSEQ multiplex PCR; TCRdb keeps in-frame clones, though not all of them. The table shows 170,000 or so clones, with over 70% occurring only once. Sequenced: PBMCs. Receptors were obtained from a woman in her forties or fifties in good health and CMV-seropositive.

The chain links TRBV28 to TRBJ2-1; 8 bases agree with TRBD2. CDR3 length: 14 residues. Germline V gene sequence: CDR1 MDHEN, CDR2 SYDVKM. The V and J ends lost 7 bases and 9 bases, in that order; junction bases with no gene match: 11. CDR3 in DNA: TGTGCCAGCATCGAAGCGGGAGAGATCAGTGAGCAGTTCTTC. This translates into CASIEAGEISEQFF.

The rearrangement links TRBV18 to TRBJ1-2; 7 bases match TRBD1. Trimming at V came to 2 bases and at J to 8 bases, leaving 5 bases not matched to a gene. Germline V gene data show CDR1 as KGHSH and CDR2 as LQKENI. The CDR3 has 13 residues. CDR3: CASSPEGAQGYTF. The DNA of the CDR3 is TGTGCCAGCTCACCAGAGGGGGCACAAGGCTACACCTTC.

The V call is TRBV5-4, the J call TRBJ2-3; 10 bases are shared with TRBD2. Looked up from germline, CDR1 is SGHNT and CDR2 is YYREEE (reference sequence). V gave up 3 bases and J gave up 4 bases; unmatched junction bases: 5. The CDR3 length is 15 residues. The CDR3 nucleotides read TGTGCCAGCAGCTCCAAGAGCGGGAGGGCAGATACGCAGTATTTT. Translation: CASSSKSGRADTQYF.

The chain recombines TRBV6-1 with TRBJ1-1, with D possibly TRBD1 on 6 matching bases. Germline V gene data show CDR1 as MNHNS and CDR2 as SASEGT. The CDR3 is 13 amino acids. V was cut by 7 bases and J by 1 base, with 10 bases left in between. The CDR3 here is CASIRTANTEAFF. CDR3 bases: TGTGCCAGCATTCGGACAGCGAACACTGAAGCTTTCTTT.

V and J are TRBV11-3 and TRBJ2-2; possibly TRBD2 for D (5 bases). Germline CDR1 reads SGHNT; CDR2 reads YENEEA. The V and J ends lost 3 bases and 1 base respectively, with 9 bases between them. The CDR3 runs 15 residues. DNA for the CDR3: TGTGCCAGCAGCTTGGGAGCAATGAACACCGGGGAGCTGTTTTTT. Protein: CASSLGAMNTGELFF.

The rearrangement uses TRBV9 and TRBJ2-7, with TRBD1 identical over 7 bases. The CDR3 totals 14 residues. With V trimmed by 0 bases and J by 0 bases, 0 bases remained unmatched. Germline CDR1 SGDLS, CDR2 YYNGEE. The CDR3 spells CASSVDRGSYEQYF. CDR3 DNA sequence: TGTGCCAGCAGCGTAGACAGGGGCTCCTACGAGCAGTACTTC.

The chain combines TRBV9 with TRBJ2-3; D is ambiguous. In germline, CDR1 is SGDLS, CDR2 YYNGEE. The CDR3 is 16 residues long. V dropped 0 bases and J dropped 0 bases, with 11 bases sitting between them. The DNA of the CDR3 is TGTGCCAGCAGCGTAGGAGGCGCCTCTAGCACAGATACGCAGTATTTT. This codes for CASSVGGASSTDTQYF.